The next 27 T cell receptor beta chains were all read from a single sample in a study of T cell responses to AZD1222 COVID-19 vaccine. The repertoire was sequenced with immunoSEQ multiplex PCR; TCRdb's copy has only in-frame clones and lacks some. Of roughly 160,000 clones listed, 80% to 95% are singletons. This sample comprised peripheral blood, obtained on day 0 of AZD1222 vaccination. All receptors come from an adult in good health.

The V call is TRBV5-1, the J call TRBJ1-3; perhaps TRBD1 as D (6 bases). V lost 5 bases to trimming and J lost 0 bases, with 15 bases between them. The CDR3 spans 16 residues. Looked up from germline, CDR1 is SGHRS and CDR2 is YFSETQ. CDR3 in DNA: TGCGCCAGCAGGTCAGGACAGCAGAGCTCTGGAAACACCATATATTTT. Translation gives CASRSGQQSSGNTIYF. The entire variable domain, with the rest obtained from reference TRBV5-1 and TRBJ1-3, is as follows: KAGVTQTPRYLIKTRGQQVTLSCSPISGHRSVSWYQQTPGQGLQFLFEYFSETQRNKGNFPGRFSGRQFSNSRSEMNVSTLELGDSALYLCASRSGQQSSGNTIYFGEGSWLTVV.

Points on this clone: One junction end disagrees with the germline gene, perhaps due to a read error. V usage is TRBV3-1 (or the pseudogene TRBV3-2) and J usage is TRBJ2-1; D not resolved. Germline CDR1 LGHDT, CDR2 YNNKEL (reference sequence). The CDR3 length is 14 residues. The CDR3 DNA reads TGTGCCAGCAGCCACCAGTCCCAGTACAGTGAGCAGTTCTTC. This encodes CASSHQSQYSEQFF.

This chain uses TRBV27 with TRBJ2-5, with D maybe TRBD2 (6 bases). Trimming took 5 bases from V and 7 from J, leaving 17 bases between them. CDR3 size: 14 residues. Looked up from germline, CDR1 is MNHEY and CDR2 is SMNVEV (reference sequence). The CDR3: CASSPGLSPGTQYF. For the CDR3, the DNA is TGTGCCAGCAGTCCGGGACTGAGCCCCGGGACCCAGTACTTC.

CDR3 loop: CALRGASLLSNEQFF. The CDR3, as DNA: TGTGCCCTACGGGGGGCTAGCCTATTAAGCAATGAGCAGTTCTTC. The chain couples TRBV30 to TRBJ2-1, with D possibly being TRBD2 (7 bases). Germline CDR1 reads GTSNPN; CDR2 reads SVGIG (reference sequence). V was shortened by 8 bases and J by 6 bases, with 23 bases between the two germline ends. CDR3 length: 15 amino acids.

The chain links TRBV7-9 to TRBJ1-2; D remains unclear. The ends were cut back, 5 bases at V and 3 bases at J, with 7 bases in the middle. Germline V gene sequence: CDR1 SEHNR, CDR2 FQNEAQ (reference sequence). The CDR3 runs to 12 residues. The CDR3 protein is CASSILDYGYTF. The CDR3, as DNA: TGTGCCAGCAGCATTCTGGACTATGGCTACACCTTC.

The chain's CDR3 is CASSYSVQPQHF. Written as DNA, the CDR3 is TGTGCCAGCAGTTACTCGGTTCAGCCCCAGCATTTT. The rearrangement links TRBV6-2 or TRBV6-3 to TRBJ1-5, with D hard to call. Looked up from germline, CDR1 is MNHEY and CDR2 is SVGEGT. The CDR3 length is 12 residues. The V end was cut by 0 bases, the J end by 6 bases, with 3 bases between.

V gene TRBV18 combines with J gene TRBJ2-5; 8 bases agree with TRBD1. V lost 0 bases to trimming and J lost 4 bases; unmatched junction nucleotides: 4. Germline CDR1 is KGHSH and CDR2 is LQKENI. This CDR3 is built from 15 residues. The CDR3 here is CASSPPGQAGETQYF. The CDR3 bases are TGTGCCAGCTCACCACCGGGACAGGCTGGAGAGACCCAGTACTTC. The whole variable domain, remainder taken from reference TRBV18 and TRBJ2-5, is NAGVMQNPRHLVRRRGQEARLRCSPMKGHSHVYWYRQLPEEGLKFMVYLQKENIIDESGMPKERFSAEFPKEGPSILRIQQVVRGDSAAYFCASSPPGQAGETQYFGPGTRLLVL.

This clone occurred many times. This chain links TRBV12-5 with TRBJ1-6; D possibly corresponds to TRBD1 (5 bases). There are 15 residues in the CDR3. V was clipped by 7 bases and J by 10 bases, with 20 bases between them. Looked up from germline, CDR1 is LGHNT and CDR2 is FRNRAP. DNA for the CDR3: TGTGCTAGTGTACATCTTCTTGGCGGGGGATCACCCCTCCACTTT. Protein: CASVHLLGGGSPLHF.

V usage is TRBV7-6 and J usage is TRBJ2-7; D might be TRBD1 (6 bases). CDR1 and CDR2 (germline): SGHVS, FNYEAQ. The CDR3 totals 16 residues. Trimming stripped 1 base from V and 2 bases from J, with 15 bases between. DNA of the CDR3: TGTGCCAGCAGCTTAGACCGACAGGCGCCTACCTACGAGCAGTACTTC. This encodes CASSLDRQAPTYEQYF.

The chain employs TRBV7-6 and TRBJ2-7; D possibly corresponds to TRBD2 (6 bases). Trimming cost V 8 bases and J 2 bases, with 13 bases left between them. The CDR3 is 13 amino acids. CDR1 and CDR2 (germline): SGHVS, FNYEAQ. Here the CDR3 DNA reads TGTGCCAGCGCTCGGGACTCCACCTACGAGCAGTACTTC. Translation gives CASARDSTYEQYF.

In regard to this clone: The same CDR3 also results from other DNA sequences found in this sample. CDR3 residues: CASSQRDRAQPQHF. CDR3 in DNA: TGTGCCAGCAGCCAACGGGACAGGGCACAGCCCCAGCATTTT. This chain connects TRBV4-2 to TRBJ1-5, with 9 bases identical to TRBD1. The germline V gene has CDR1 LGHNA and CDR2 YNFKEQ. The ends lost 2 bases at V and 7 bases at J; junction bases unmatched: 3. This CDR3 has 14 residues.

The chain is built from TRBV19 and TRBJ2-3; TRBD2 might be the D (6 bases). Germline V gene data show CDR1 as LNHDA and CDR2 as SQIVND (reference sequence). The length of the CDR3 is 12 residues. V lost 5 bases and J 7 bases, leaving 10 bases between the germline ends. CDR3 protein: CASSSGVYTQYF. CDR3 nucleotides: TGTGCCAGTAGTTCGGGAGTTTATACGCAGTATTTT.

V is TRBV19 and J is TRBJ2-3, with unresolved D. The length of the CDR3 is 16 residues. Germline CDR1 is LNHDA and CDR2 is SQIVND (reference sequence). V lost 4 bases, J lost 4 bases, and 18 bases lay in between. The CDR3, as DNA: TGTGCCAGTAGTACCGGCCGATTAGCATGGGCAGATACGCAGTATTTT. Amino acid sequence: CASSTGRLAWADTQYF.

The CDR3, as DNA: TGCGCCAGTCTACAGGGGGGCACCGGGGAGCTGTTTTTT. Encoded protein: CASLQGGTGELFF. The chain recombines TRBV5-1 with TRBJ2-2; 8 bases align to TRBD1. Per germline, CDR1 SGHRS and CDR2 YFSETQ. The CDR3 extends over 13 amino acids. The trim removed 8 bases at V and 4 bases at J, leaving 4 bases unmatched.

The chain has TRBV9 and TRBJ1-1; D call uncertain. The CDR3 runs to 16 residues. V lost 0 bases to trimming and J lost 1 base, with 13 bases between them. Germline V gene sequence: CDR1 SGDLS, CDR2 YYNGEE. The CDR3 is CASSVALGGKNTEAFF. Here the CDR3 DNA reads TGTGCCAGCAGCGTAGCTCTGGGCGGGAAGAACACTGAAGCTTTCTTT.

The chain has TRBV27 and TRBJ1-1, with D perhaps matching TRBD1 (6 bases). This CDR3 region has 15 residues. The V end was cut by 6 bases, the J end by 3 bases, with 17 bases between. Germline V lookup: CDR1 MNHEY, CDR2 SMNVEV (reference sequence). Written as DNA, the CDR3 is TGTGCCAGCAGGCCTCGAGGGGGGAGAGACACTGAAGCTTTCTTT. It is translated as CASRPRGGRDTEAFF.

The chain uses TRBV28 and TRBJ1-1; TRBD1 matches at 7 bases. This CDR3 spans 14 amino acids. Germline values: CDR1 MDHEN, CDR2 SYDVKM. V was pared by 8 bases and J by 4 bases, with 10 bases of the junction left unmatched. Here the CDR3 DNA reads TGTGCCAGCTTCGCAGGGGGGCACGGCACTGAAGCTTTCTTT. Protein: CASFAGGHGTEAFF.

The CDR3 DNA reads as TGCGCCAGCAGCGGGAGGACAGGGAACAATTCACCCCTCCACTTT. This codes for CASSGRTGNNSPLHF. The chain has TRBV5-1 and TRBJ1-6, with 8 bases lining up with TRBD1. This CDR3 has 15 residues. The V and J ends lost 4 bases and 7 bases, in that order; junction bases with no gene match: 7. The V gene's germline CDR1 is SGHRS and CDR2 YFSETQ.

The V call is TRBV2, the J call TRBJ1-1; 10 bases are a match to TRBD1. From germline, CDR1 is SNHLY and CDR2 FYNNEI. The V segment lost 8 bases and the J segment 7 bases; nucleotides outside the gene matches: 10. CDR3 length: 14 amino acids. CDR3 protein: CASRDRGRKGEAFF. The CDR3 DNA sequence: TGTGCCAGCCGGGACAGGGGACGGAAGGGTGAAGCTTTCTTT.

This sequence joins TRBV19 and TRBJ1-1; D unclear. The CDR3 is 11 amino acids. Per germline, CDR1 LNHDA and CDR2 SQIVND (reference sequence). The germline V and J ends were trimmed by 5 bases and 6 bases, with 7 bases remaining between them. In DNA form, the CDR3 reads TGTGCCAGTAGTCAGAGGGCTGAAGCTTTCTTT. The encoded protein is CASSQRAEAFF.

The gene calls are TRBV5-1 and TRBJ2-1, with 13 bases matching TRBD2. Germline V lookup: CDR1 SGHRS, CDR2 YFSETQ. Trimming at V came to 4 bases and at J to 4 bases, leaving 5 bases not matched to a gene. This CDR3 contains 16 residues. The CDR3 coding sequence is TGCGCCAGCAGCATGGCGGGACTAGCGGGGTACAATGAGCAGTTCTTC. It encodes CASSMAGLAGYNEQFF.

This chain joins TRBV19 and TRBJ1-4; TRBD1 aligns across 10 bases. Germline V gene sequence: CDR1 LNHDA, CDR2 SQIVND (reference sequence). This CDR3 is built from 15 residues. The trim removed 4 bases at V and 10 bases at J, leaving 9 bases unmatched. This CDR3 is CASSTPGTGEGKLFF. The CDR3 coding sequence is TGTGCCAGTAGTACCCCCGGGACAGGGGAGGGAAAACTGTTTTTT.

A word on this clone: An end of the junction differs from the germline gene, which may be a read error. The rearrangement joins TRBV2 to TRBJ2-1; 7 bases are shared with TRBD2. From germline, CDR1 is SNHLY and CDR2 FYNNEI. This CDR3 is built from 14 residues. CDR3 sequence reads: CVSPGLEDYNEQFF. The CDR3 DNA sequence: TGTGTCAGCCCCGGACTAGAGGACTACAATGAGCAGTTCTTC.

The rearrangement links TRBV2 to TRBJ1-6; 7 positions agree with TRBD1. This CDR3 has 15 residues. Trimming cost V 2 bases and J 5 bases; bases outside gene matches: 3. Per the germline V gene, CDR1 is SNHLY and CDR2 is FYNNEI. The CDR3 DNA follows: TGTGCCAGCAGTGAAAGGGGGCAACATAATTCACCCCTCCACTTT. This gives the protein CASSERGQHNSPLHF.

The rearrangement links TRBV3-1 (or the pseudogene TRBV3-2) to TRBJ1-2, with TRBD1 matching over 7 bases. Germline lookup yields CDR1 LGHDT and CDR2 YNNKEL (reference sequence). V lost 4 bases to trimming and J lost 4 bases; unmatched junction nucleotides: 6. This CDR3 is 14 amino acids long. For the CDR3, the DNA is TGTGCCAGCAGCCTGATGACAGGGCCCTATGGCTACACCTTC. It translates to CASSLMTGPYGYTF.

This clone was counted ten times or more. The V gene is TRBV7-2, the J gene TRBJ2-3; 7 nucleotides match TRBD1. The length of the CDR3 is 17 residues. Germline lookup yields CDR1 SGHTA and CDR2 FQGNSA. After removal of 0 bases from V and 2 bases from J, the junction contained 8 bases not matched to a gene. CDR3 in DNA: TGTGCCAGCAGCTTAGCAGCCGGGACAGCGTCCACAGATACGCAGTATTTT. Translation: CASSLAAGTASTDTQYF. Using reference TRBV7-2 and TRBJ2-3 for the parts outside the CDR3, the full variable domain is GAGVSQSPSNKVTEKGKDVELRCDPISGHTALYWYRQSLGQGLEFLIYFQGNSAPDKSGLPSDRFSAERTGGSVSTLTIQRTQQEDSAVYLCASSLAAGTASTDTQYFGPGTRLTVL.

This chain connects TRBV29-1 to TRBJ2-7; D tentatively reads TRBD1 or TRBD2 (6 bases each). CDR3 length: 13 amino acids. The V gene lost 5 bases and the J gene lost 3 bases, with 14 bases spanning the gap. Germline V lookup: CDR1 SQVTM, CDR2 ANQGSEA. CDR3: CSVRGDTVYEQYF. The CDR3 nucleotides read TGCAGCGTTAGGGGGGATACGGTCTACGAGCAGTACTTC.